A selection of T cell receptor beta chains follows, all from one sample in a study of metastatic and nonmetastatic thyroid tumors. TCRdb used MiXCR to call clones anew from the PCR reads. In the table there are approximately 10,000 clones, less than 40% of which are singletons. Sequenced input: tumor tissue. These receptors all stem from a female donor with papillary thyroid cancer or a benign thyroid nodule (not recorded which). Some clones in this sample may be carry-over from other donors' samples. CDR3s include the opening cysteine and the closing phenylalanine or tryptophan. D genes are given only for firm matches. Not all rows give a size; the values are once, few, many and, for expanded clones, a class.

TRBJ1-2 | NA | TRBV27 | NA | TGTGCCAGCAGTTTATCCCCAGTATCCGAACCCAACTATGGCTACACCTTC | CASSLSPVSEPNYGYTF
TRBJ2-1 | few | TRBV27 | NA | TGTGCCAGCAGTTCAGGGGCAATTGGGTCGTACAATGAGCAGTTCTTC | CASSSGAIGSYNEQFF
TRBJ2-7 | NA | TRBV5-1 | NA | TGCGCCAGCAGCCCCCGGTCAGTACCTGGATCCTACGAGCAGTACTTC | CASSPRSVPGSYEQYF
TRBJ1-1 | many | TRBV2 | NA | TGTGCCAGCAGACCTCAGGGGCCCACTCCCGAAGCTTTCTTT | CASRPQGPTPEAFF
TRBJ2-7 | NA | TRBV6-2/TRBV6-3 | TRBD1 | TGTGCCAGCAGCCGAGGGGGCCCCTACGAGCAGTACTTC | CASSRGGPYEQYF
TRBJ2-7 | NA | TRBV7-2 | NA | TGTGCCAGCACCCCGCAGTGGACTTTCTACGAGCAGTACTTC | CASTPQWTFYEQYF
TRBJ1-2 | NA | TRBV28 | NA | TGTGCCATTAATGCCGGGGGGCAAGGCTATGGCTACACCTTC | CAINAGGQGYGYTF
TRBJ2-7 | NA | TRBV30 | NA | TGTGCCTGGAGTGGAACAGGGAGGGGCTACGAGCAGTACTTC | CAWSGTGRGYEQYF
TRBJ2-6 | NA | TRBV30 | NA | TGTGCCTGGCGCCGGAACTCTGGGGCCAACGTCCTGACTTTC | CAWRRNSGANVLTF
TRBJ2-2 | NA | TRBV28 | TRBD2 | TGTGCCAGCAGCCGTAGCGGGAGTAAGGCCGGGGAGCTGTTTTTT | CASSRSGSKAGELFF
TRBJ1-2 | few | TRBV6-1 | NA | TGTGCCAGCAGTGCTACTTCCCTAGCAGGCGGGTATGGCTACACCTTC | CASSATSLAGGYGYTF
TRBJ1-2 | medium-sized | TRBV12-3/TRBV12-4 | NA | TGTGCCAGCAGTTTCTCCAGGGACTATGGCTACACCTTC | CASSFSRDYGYTF
TRBJ2-7 | NA | TRBV24-1 | TRBD1 | TGTGCCACCAGCCCAGGGGGCGGGAACGAGCAGTACTTC | CATSPGGGNEQYF
TRBJ2-7 | few | TRBV6-2/TRBV6-3 | NA | TGTGCCAGCAGTTACTCCCAGACCTACGAGCAGTACTTC | CASSYSQTYEQYF
TRBJ2-2 | NA | TRBV9 | NA | TGTGCCAGCAGCCCAACAGGGCCAAAGCGGACTAACACCGGGGAGCTGTTTTTT | CASSPTGPKRTNTGELFF
TRBJ1-5 | medium-sized | TRBV5-4 | NA | TGTGCCAGCAGCTTGGAACCCGGCGGGGCAGGGAACAATCAGCCCCAGCATTTT | CASSLEPGGAGNNQPQHF
TRBJ2-7 | few | TRBV12-3/TRBV12-4 | TRBD2 | TGTGCCAGCAGCAAGTGGGGGGGTTTTGACGAGCAGTACTTC | CASSKWGGFDEQYF
TRBJ1-6 | medium-sized | TRBV28 | NA | TGTGCCAGCAGTACAGGGCCGGGAAATAATTCACCCCTCCACTTT | CASSTGPGNNSPLHF
TRBJ2-1 | NA | TRBV19 | NA | TGTGCCAGCCGTGGGAACCCTGGGGGGTACAATGAGCAGTTCTTC | CASRGNPGGYNEQFF
TRBJ2-2 | few | TRBV27 | NA | TGTGCCAGCCGGGGAGGTAGACGGGGGGAGCTGTTTTTT | CASRGGRRGELFF
TRBJ2-1 | few | TRBV28 | TRBD2 | TGTGCCAGCAGTTTTGGCCTAGCGGGAGGATACTACAATGAGCAGTTCTTC | CASSFGLAGGYYNEQFF
TRBJ2-7 | few | TRBV20-1 | NA | TGCAGTGCTCCATCGGGACGCCTCGCCTACGAGCAGTACTTC | CSAPSGRLAYEQYF
TRBJ2-7 | NA | TRBV20-1 | NA | TGCAGTGCTAACCGGGACCTCACCTACGAGCAGTACTTC | CSANRDLTYEQYF
TRBJ1-2 | NA | TRBV24-1 | TRBD1 | TGTGCCACCAGTGACAATCCCGGGACAGGGGTTAACTATGGCTACACCTTC | CATSDNPGTGVNYGYTF
TRBJ2-2 | many | TRBV7-2 | TRBD2 | TGTGCCAGCAGCCTTAGCGGGGGTGGCGGGGAGCTGTTTTTT | CASSLSGGGGELFF
TRBJ2-3 | few | TRBV7-2 | NA | TGTGCCAGCAGCTTACGGGTCACGCAGTATTTT | CASSLRVTQYF
TRBJ1-1 | medium-sized | TRBV12-3/TRBV12-4 | NA | TGTGCCAGCAGCCGCGCGGGGGGAGGGAACACTGAAGCTTTCTTT | CASSRAGGGNTEAFF
TRBJ1-1 | medium-sized | TRBV7-2 | NA | TGTGCCAGCAGCCTAAACAGGGTTACTGAAGCTTTCTTT | CASSLNRVTEAFF
TRBJ1-3 | few | TRBV10-2 | NA | TGCGCCAGCTCCTCCGGGAGCTCTGCAAACACCATATATTTT | CASSSGSSANTIYF
TRBJ1-2 | NA | TRBV6-2/TRBV6-3 | NA | TGTGCCAGCAGTTACTCCGGACCTACGGCTTATGGCTACACCTTC | CASSYSGPTAYGYTF
TRBJ2-1 | few | TRBV28 | TRBD2 | TGTGCCAGCCCGCCGGTACTAGCGGGAGACAATGAGCAGTTCTTC | CASPPVLAGDNEQFF
TRBJ2-1 | NA | TRBV20-1 | NA | TGCAGTGCCCCACCGGGACTTGACAATGAGCAGTTCTTC | CSAPPGLDNEQFF
TRBJ2-7 | medium-sized | TRBV18 | NA | TGTGCCAGCTCACCACGGGACCGGTCCTACGAGCAGTACTTC | CASSPRDRSYEQYF
TRBJ2-3 | NA | TRBV11-1 | TRBD2 | TGTGCCAGCAGCTTTCGGACTAGCGGGTGGGCAGATACGCGGTATTTT | CASSFRTSGWADTRYF
TRBJ1-2 | medium-sized | TRBV12-3/TRBV12-4 | NA | TGTGCCAGCAGTTTAGGGACAACGGGTTATGGCTACACCTTC | CASSLGTTGYGYTF
TRBJ2-1 | NA | TRBV30 | NA | TGTGCCTGGAGTGGGGCAGGCACCTACAATGAGCAGTTCTTC | CAWSGAGTYNEQFF
TRBJ2-2 | few | TRBV28 | TRBD2 | TGTGCCAGCAGTTTATTTCCGGGACTAGAGGCGAACACCGGGGAGCTGTTTTTT | CASSLFPGLEANTGELFF
TRBJ2-7 | NA | TRBV28 | TRBD1 | TGTGCCAGCAGTCAGGGGGCGTACGAGCAGTACTTC | CASSQGAYEQYF
TRBJ2-1 | NA | TRBV9 | NA | TGTGCCAGCAGCGTAGGGGGGGTTGTGGGCAATGAGCAGTTCTTC | CASSVGGVVGNEQFF
TRBJ1-1 | NA | TRBV6-1 | NA | TGTGCCAGCGCCCCGGGGCAGGTCATGAACACTGAAGCTTTCTTT | CASAPGQVMNTEAFF
TRBJ2-2 | few | TRBV12-3/TRBV12-4 | TRBD2 | TGTGCCAGCACCCCAGGAGGGACTAGGGCCATGGGGGAGCTGTTTTTT | CASTPGGTRAMGELFF
TRBJ2-3 | once | TRBV19 | TRBD1 | TGTGCCGTCGAGGGGGACAGCGACTCACTCCCATTTCCGCAGTATTTT | CAVEGDSDSLPFPQYF
TRBJ2-1 | few | TRBV6-1 | TRBD2 | TGTGCTTGTGGGGGTCGGCTAGCGGGATTATTTGAGTTCTTC | CACGGRLAGLFEFF
TRBJ2-1 | NA | TRBV6-5 | TRBD1 | TGTGCCAGCAGTTTGGGACAGCCTACCTACAATGAGCAGTTCTTC | CASSLGQPTYNEQFF
TRBJ1-2 | medium-sized | TRBV27 | NA | TGTGCCAGCAGTTCTAACAGAAACTATGGCTACACCTTC | CASSSNRNYGYTF
TRBJ1-4 | NA | TRBV5-1 | TRBD1 | TGCGCCAGCGGGGGTGGGACAGCTAATGAAAAACTGTTTTTT | CASGGGTANEKLFF
TRBJ2-7 | NA | TRBV6-1 | NA | TGTGCCAGCAGTGAAGGACACCCCCCTGCACACTACGAGCAGTACTTC | CASSEGHPPAHYEQYF
TRBJ1-1 | NA | TRBV5-1 | NA | TGCGCCAGCATGGGGAACACTGAAGCTTTCTTT | CASMGNTEAFF
TRBJ1-2 | NA | TRBV28 | NA | TGTGCCAGCAGTTACCAGGGAAACTATGGCTACACCTTC | CASSYQGNYGYTF
TRBJ1-2 | NA | TRBV30 | NA | TGTGCCTGGAGTGTACAATGTACGGTAGTTTATGGCTACACCTTC | CAWSVQCTVVYGYTF